A single TCR beta chain is shown here with its context. Its antigen is as yet unknown. Unique molecular identifiers were affixed to single, distinct cDNA molecules. TCRdb called the 5' RACE reads again in MiXCR, with one record for every CDR3 protein. This sample has tens of thousands of distinct CDR3 sequences, with 6% to 7.5% found just once. This sample was taken from a study of early T cells in non-severe SARS-CoV-2 infection. Overall study context: Chains were not paired, and sequencing was done on bulk RNA from unsorted whole blood. Notes on the study in general: VDJdb matching favored anti-spike CD8 responses, missing private and CD4 specificities.

CDR1 PRHDT and CDR2 FYEKMQ come from the germline V gene (reference sequence). With 3 bases removed from V and 5 bases from J, the gap between germline ends came to 14 bases. The CDR3 is made up of 14 amino acids. This receptor was taken from an adult who was a healthcare worker with PCR-confirmed SARS-CoV-2 infection or an uninfected control (not recorded which). The gene calls are TRBV13 and TRBJ2-7; D may be TRBD1 or TRBD2 (5 bases each). The sequences come from whole blood, collected at baseline. The CDR3 reads CASSFGDRSHEQYF. The DNA of the CDR3 is TGTGCCAGCAGCTTCGGGGACCGATCCCACGAGCAGTACTTC.